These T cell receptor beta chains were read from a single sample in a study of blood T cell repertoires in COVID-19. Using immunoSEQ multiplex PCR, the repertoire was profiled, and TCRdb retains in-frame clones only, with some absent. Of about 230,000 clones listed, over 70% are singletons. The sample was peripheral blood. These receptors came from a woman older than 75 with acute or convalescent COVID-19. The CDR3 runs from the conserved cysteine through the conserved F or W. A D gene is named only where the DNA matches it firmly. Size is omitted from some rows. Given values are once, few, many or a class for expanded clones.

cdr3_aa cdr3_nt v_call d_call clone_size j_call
CASSLVIAGANEQFF TGTGCCAGCAGCTTAGTAATCGCGGGAGCCAATGAGCAGTTCTTC TRBV7-3 TRBD2 once TRBJ2-1
CASSPTLLAGGTRGQYF TGTGCCAGCAGCCCAACCCTCCTAGCGGGGGGCACCAGAGGGCAGTACTTC TRBV7-2 TRBD2 . TRBJ2-7
CASSSKGAANEKLFF TGTGCCAGCAGTTCGAAGGGGGCGGCTAATGAAAAACTGTTTTTT TRBV13 TRBD1 once TRBJ1-4
CASRPGLAGEGKETQYF TGTGCCAGCAGGCCGGGACTAGCGGGAGAGGGCAAAGAGACCCAGTACTTC TRBV11-3 TRBD2 . TRBJ2-5
CASSTSNVYNEQFF TGTGCCAGTAGCACTAGCAACGTCTACAATGAGCAGTTCTTC TRBV19 . . TRBJ2-1
CAISDLLYEQYF TGTGCCATCAGTGATTTACTCTACGAGCAGTACTTC TRBV10-3 . . TRBJ2-7
CASSMGQSGSETQYF TGTGCCAGTAGTATGGGACAGAGCGGCTCTGAGACCCAGTACTTC TRBV19 TRBD1 . TRBJ2-5
CASSSQTGGYGYTF TGTGCCAGCAGTTCTCAGACAGGGGGCTATGGCTACACCTTC TRBV6-6 TRBD1 . TRBJ1-2
CASSQSSGRAGEQFF TGTGCCAGCAGCCAATCCAGCGGGAGGGCCGGTGAGCAGTTCTTC TRBV16 TRBD2 . TRBJ2-1
CSVRRVAGGPDTQYF TGCAGCGTTCGGAGGGTAGCGGGAGGGCCAGATACGCAGTATTTT TRBV29-1 TRBD2 . TRBJ2-3
CASSLQGKIVGYTF TGTGCCAGCAGCTTACAGGGGAAAATTGTAGGCTACACCTTC TRBV11-2 . . TRBJ1-2
CASSPRQTSTDTQYF TGTGCCAGCTCACCACGACAGACTAGCACAGATACGCAGTATTTT TRBV18 . . TRBJ2-3
CASRPDRVATGELFF TGTGCCAGCAGACCCGACAGGGTAGCTACCGGGGAGCTGTTTTTT TRBV6-5 TRBD1 few TRBJ2-2
CASSLGLAGNYEQYF TGTGCCAGCAGCTTAGGGCTAGCGGGGAACTACGAGCAGTACTTC TRBV7-3 TRBD2 . TRBJ2-7
CASSEQGFREKLFF TGTGCCAGTAGTGAACAGGGGTTTCGTGAAAAACTGTTTTTT TRBV19 TRBD1 . TRBJ1-4
CASRTGTGGNYGYTF TGTGCCAGCAGAACCGGGACAGGGGGAAACTATGGCTACACCTTC TRBV3-1/TRBV3-2 TRBD1 . TRBJ1-2
CASSTNQETQYF TGTGCCAGTAGTACCAACCAAGAGACCCAGTACTTC TRBV19 . once TRBJ2-5
CASSLHRDSEAFF TGCGCCAGCAGTCTTCACCGGGACAGCGAAGCTTTCTTT TRBV5-1 TRBD1 . TRBJ1-1
CASSLAGGPETQYF TGTGCCAGCAGCTTAGCGGGGGGGCCGGAGACCCAGTACTTC TRBV5-4 TRBD2 . TRBJ2-5
CASSRGRYTEAFF TGTGCCAGCAGTCGGGGTAGATACACTGAAGCTTTCTTT TRBV2 . . TRBJ1-1
CASSDRVPNYNSPLHF TGTGCCAGCAGTGACAGGGTGCCCAACTATAATTCACCCCTCCACTTT TRBV6-1 . . TRBJ1-6
CASSHRGGQGYTF TGTGCCAGCAGCCACCGAGGGGGTCAAGGCTACACCTTC TRBV3-1/TRBV3-2 . . TRBJ1-2
CASRGTDYGYTF TGCGCCAGCAGAGGGACAGACTATGGCTACACCTTC TRBV10-2 TRBD1 . TRBJ1-2
CASSLIPGTSGVSTDTQYF TGTGCCAGCAGCTTAATACCCGGGACTAGCGGGGTAAGCACAGATACGCAGTATTTT TRBV7-2 TRBD2 few TRBJ2-3
CASSTVDSGELFF TGTGCCAGCAGTACAGTGGATTCCGGGGAGCTGTTTTTT TRBV6-5 . . TRBJ2-2
CAMGLSYEQYF TGTGCCATGGGGCTCTCCTACGAGCAGTACTTC TRBV10-3 . . TRBJ2-7
CASSQVTLAQETQYF TGTGCCAGCAGCCAAGTGACACTAGCGCAAGAGACCCAGTACTTC TRBV4-2 TRBD2 . TRBJ2-5
CASSLSAGGGPTDTQYF TGCGCCAGCAGCTTATCGGCCGGCGGGGGGCCCACAGATACGCAGTATTTT TRBV5-1 TRBD2 . TRBJ2-3
CAISGGLAAGYEQYF TGTGCCATCAGTGGGGGACTAGCGGCGGGCTACGAGCAGTACTTC TRBV10-3 TRBD2 . TRBJ2-7
CASSLGGGSPDTQYF TGCGCCAGCAGCTTGGGTGGGGGGAGTCCCGATACGCAGTATTTT TRBV5-1 . . TRBJ2-3
CASSLSPSGSTDTQYF TGTGCCAGCAGCTTATCCCCTAGCGGGAGCACAGATACGCAGTATTTT TRBV7-9 TRBD2 . TRBJ2-3
CASSPGTQQETQYF TGTGCCAGCAGCCCGGGGACACAACAAGAGACCCAGTACTTC TRBV5-4 . . TRBJ2-5
CASGLVGADTQYF TGTGCCAGCGGACTAGTTGGGGCAGATACGCAGTATTTT TRBV7-3 TRBD2 . TRBJ2-3
CASSPGTGGTNEKLFF TGTGCCAGCAGCCCGGGGACAGGGGGCACTAATGAAAAACTGTTTTTT TRBV5-6 TRBD1 . TRBJ1-4
CASSELPSISTGELFF TGTGCCAGCAGTGAGCTCCCATCTATTAGCACCGGGGAGCTGTTTTTT TRBV6-1 . . TRBJ2-2
CASSLALANYEQYF TGTGCCAGCAGCTTGGCACTAGCGAACTACGAGCAGTACTTC TRBV7-2 TRBD2 few TRBJ2-7
CASSPYRDTEAFF TGTGCCAGCTCACCATACAGAGACACTGAAGCTTTCTTT TRBV18 . . TRBJ1-1
CASSIGGTGELFF TGTGCCAGTAGTATCGGGGGAACCGGGGAGCTGTTTTTT TRBV19 . . TRBJ2-2
CASSRDRGDSNQPQHF TGTGCCAGCAGCCGAGACAGGGGCGACTCCAATCAGCCCCAGCATTTT TRBV5-6 TRBD1 few TRBJ1-5
CAIWTGGNQPQHF TGTGCCATATGGACAGGGGGGAATCAGCCCCAGCATTTT TRBV28 TRBD1 . TRBJ1-5
CASSSYGQEPYEQYF TGTGCCAGCAGTTCCTACGGACAGGAGCCCTACGAGCAGTACTTC TRBV27 TRBD1 . TRBJ2-7
CASGQSYNEQFF TGCGCCAGCGGACAGTCCTACAATGAGCAGTTCTTC TRBV4-1 . . TRBJ2-1
CASSLGQGATEAFF TGTGCCAGCAGCTTGGGACAGGGTGCCACTGAAGCTTTCTTT TRBV5-6 TRBD1 . TRBJ1-1
CASSQGSATSTDTQYF TGTGCCAGCAGCCAAGGATCAGCGACTAGCACAGATACGCAGTATTTT TRBV14 . . TRBJ2-3
CASSPSDYLLQGEQFF TGTGCCAGCAGCCCCTCGGACTACCTGCTCCAAGGTGAGCAGTTCTTC TRBV9 . . TRBJ2-1
CASSPKDSPIYGQYF TGTGCCAGCTCACCAAAGGACAGCCCAATTTATGGGCAGTATTTT TRBV18 . many TRBJ2-3
CASSFRGANEKLFF TGTGCCAGCAGTTTTCGGGGGGCTAATGAAAAACTGTTTTTT TRBV6-5 . . TRBJ1-4
CASSSPTDRGTYEQYF TGTGCCAGCAGTTCCCCTACCGACAGGGGAACCTACGAGCAGTACTTC TRBV28 TRBD1 . TRBJ2-7